This is a list of T cell receptor beta chains from one sample in a study of blood T cell repertoires in COVID-19. The repertoire was sequenced with immunoSEQ multiplex PCR; TCRdb's copy has only in-frame clones and lacks some. This sample carries about 440,000 clones, roughly 87% of them seen once, and the ten largest clones take about 2.1%. The specimen sequenced was PBMCs or T cells enriched from blood (not recorded which). The receptor set was obtained from a woman aged 18-30 years with acute COVID-19. Each CDR3 is given with its conserved first and last residue. D genes are given only for firm matches. Some rows mark clone size as missing; the rest say once, few, many or name a class of expanded clone.

V,D,J,size,CDR3,DNA
TRBV9,-,TRBJ2-3,-,CASSVSRGDTQYF,TGTGCCAGCAGCGTCTCCCGAGGGGATACGCAGTATTTT
TRBV24-1,TRBD1,TRBJ1-4,-,CATSDNGGQENEKLFF,TGTGCCACCAGTGATAACGGGGGACAGGAAAATGAAAAACTGTTTTTT
TRBV27,TRBD1,TRBJ1-2,-,CASSPMDREVGYTF,TGTGCCAGCAGTCCAATGGACAGGGAGGTTGGCTACACCTTC
TRBV27,TRBD1,TRBJ1-3,-,CASSPGTAKNTIYF,TGTGCCAGCTCTCCCGGGACAGCCAAAAACACCATATATTTT
TRBV7-3,-,TRBJ1-1,-,CASSPTGGEATEAFF,TGTGCCAGCAGCCCGACGGGGGGCGAAGCCACTGAAGCTTTCTTT
TRBV7-3,TRBD2,TRBJ2-1,once,CASSLIPGLAGIGEQFF,TGTGCCAGCAGCTTAATCCCCGGACTAGCGGGGATAGGGGAGCAGTTCTTC
TRBV19,-,TRBJ1-5,-,CASSPDGNQPQHF,TGTGCCAGTAGTCCAGACGGGAATCAGCCCCAGCATTTT
TRBV9,TRBD1,TRBJ1-4,-,CASSLGQGGEKLFF,TGTGCCAGCAGCCTGGGACAGGGTGGTGAAAAACTGTTTTTT
TRBV3-1/TRBV3-2,-,TRBJ1-2,-,CASSQDRRANYGYTF,TGTGCCAGCAGCCAAGATAGGAGGGCTAACTATGGCTACACCTTC
TRBV28,TRBD1,TRBJ1-1,once,CASSSHGTGVTEAFF,TGTGCCAGCAGCAGCCACGGGACAGGGGTAACTGAAGCTTTCTTT
TRBV12-3/TRBV12-4,-,TRBJ1-1,-,CASGWGGGEAFF,TGTGCCAGCGGATGGGGCGGGGGTGAAGCTTTCTTT
TRBV28,-,TRBJ2-7,-,CASTSPGKTYEQYF,TGTGCCAGCACATCTCCAGGGAAGACCTACGAGCAGTACTTC
TRBV3-1/TRBV3-2,-,TRBJ1-5,-,CASSQDTIYQPQHF,TGTGCCAGCAGCCAAGACACAATCTATCAGCCCCAGCATTTT
TRBV11-1,-,TRBJ1-1,-,CASSPFNTEAFF,TGTGCCAGCAGTCCTTTCAACACTGAAGCTTTCTTT
TRBV20-1,-,TRBJ2-4,-,CSAIYKNIQYF,TGCAGTGCTATTTATAAAAACATTCAGTACTTC
TRBV19,-,TRBJ2-7,-,CASSTLLKEGGKQYF,TGTGCCAGTAGTACCCTCCTCAAGGAGGGCGGAAAGCAGTACTTC
TRBV6-5,-,TRBJ2-7,-,CASRSVDEQYF,TGTGCCAGCAGATCGGTGGACGAGCAGTACTTC
TRBV5-1,TRBD2,TRBJ2-7,once,CASSLGLAGGYEQYF,TGCGCCAGCAGCTTGGGCCTAGCGGGAGGGTACGAGCAGTACTTC
TRBV5-1,TRBD1,TRBJ1-2,-,CASSLARFGQEGGYTF,TGCGCCAGCAGCTTGGCCAGGTTCGGACAGGAGGGTGGCTACACCTTC
TRBV5-1,TRBD1,TRBJ2-7,-,CASSLYAVGQGSYEQYF,TGCGCCAGCAGCTTGTACGCCGTTGGACAGGGGTCCTACGAGCAGTACTTC
TRBV24-1,-,TRBJ1-2,once,CATSPGGNYGYTF,TGTGCCACCAGCCCAGGAGGGAACTATGGCTACACCTTC
TRBV7-2,TRBD2,TRBJ2-2,-,CASSLSGMEGGELFF,TGTGCCAGCAGCCTTAGCGGGATGGAAGGCGGGGAGCTGTTTTTT
TRBV30,-,TRBJ2-5,-,CAWDLRGTLVETQYF,TGTGCCTGGGACCTAAGGGGCACCCTGGTAGAGACCCAGTACTTC
TRBV10-1,-,TRBJ1-5,-,CASSDGVGGNQPQHF,TGCGCCAGCAGTGACGGGGTTGGAGGCAATCAGCCCCAGCATTTT
TRBV7-2,TRBD1,TRBJ1-6,-,CASSPTGGVGSPLHF,TGTGCCAGCAGCCCTACAGGGGGCGTGGGATCACCCCTCCACTTT
TRBV5-4,TRBD1,TRBJ2-7,once,CASSLRDRGLVSSYEQYF,TGTGCCAGCAGCTTGAGGGACAGGGGGCTCGTTAGCTCCTACGAGCAGTACTTC
TRBV10-2,-,TRBJ2-7,once,CASSESVDSEQYF,TGCGCCAGCAGTGAGTCTGTAGATTCCGAGCAGTACTTC
TRBV28,TRBD2,TRBJ2-5,-,CASSPTSGGAWETQYF,TGTGCCAGCAGCCCGACTAGCGGGGGGGCCTGGGAGACCCAGTACTTC
TRBV10-3,-,TRBJ1-6,-,CAISESDFRDNSPLHF,TGTGCCATCAGTGAGTCGGACTTCCGGGATAATTCACCCCTCCACTTT
TRBV28,TRBD1,TRBJ1-1,-,CASSFQRGLGTEAFF,TGTGCCAGCAGTTTTCAGAGGGGGCTTGGCACTGAAGCTTTCTTT
TRBV11-3,-,TRBJ1-1,-,CASSLITGGGTEAFF,TGTGCCAGCAGCTTAATCACTGGGGGCGGCACTGAAGCTTTCTTT
TRBV9,TRBD1,TRBJ1-3,few,CASSGTGGYTIYF,TGTGCCAGCAGCGGGACAGGGGGATACACCATATATTTT
TRBV25-1,-,TRBJ1-1,-,CASSVPDSLRAFF,TGTGCCAGCAGTGTCCCGGACAGTCTGAGGGCTTTCTTT
TRBV6-5,-,TRBJ2-1,-,CASSSAGDEQFF,TGTGCCAGCAGCTCCGCAGGGGATGAGCAGTTCTTC
TRBV18,-,TRBJ1-6,-,CASSPRLQGASNSPLHF,TGTGCCAGCTCACCACGTCTACAAGGAGCGAGTAATTCACCCCTCCACTTT
TRBV7-9,TRBD1,TRBJ1-2,-,CASSLGIQGAPGYGYTF,TGTGCCAGCAGCTTAGGGATACAGGGGGCGCCTGGCTATGGCTACACCTTC
TRBV11-2,TRBD2,TRBJ2-3,-,CASSLEVAGADTQYF,TGTGCCAGCAGCTTAGAGGTAGCGGGAGCAGATACGCAGTATTTT
TRBV14,-,TRBJ1-1,-,CTSSQDLGGTEAFF,TGTACCAGCAGCCAAGATCTGGGGGGCACTGAAGCTTTCTTT
TRBV9,TRBD1,TRBJ2-5,-,CASSLRDRVFQETQYF,TGTGCCAGCAGCCTCCGGGACAGGGTTTTCCAAGAGACCCAGTACTTC
TRBV7-2,TRBD2,TRBJ2-3,-,CASSYIAGGTDTQYF,TGTGCCAGCAGTTATATAGCGGGTGGCACAGATACGCAGTATTTT
TRBV5-8,TRBD2,TRBJ2-1,-,CASNPALAGDYNEQFF,TGTGCCAGCAACCCTGCACTAGCGGGGGATTACAATGAGCAGTTCTTC
TRBV3-1/TRBV3-2,-,TRBJ2-7,few,CASSQDIPSSYEQYF,TGTGCCAGCAGCCAAGATATCCCGAGCTCCTACGAGCAGTACTTC
TRBV7-2,TRBD1,TRBJ2-7,-,CASSLAGQGWQYF,TGTGCCAGCAGCCTCGCGGGACAGGGTTGGCAGTACTTC
TRBV3-1/TRBV3-2,TRBD2,TRBJ2-3,-,CASSLAGSTDTQYF,TGTGCCAGCAGTCTAGCGGGCAGCACAGATACGCAGTATTTT
TRBV6-5,-,TRBJ1-4,-,CASSYVGGGGEKLFF,TGTGCCAGCAGTTATGTTGGGGGCGGTGGTGAAAAACTGTTTTTT
TRBV3-1/TRBV3-2,TRBD2,TRBJ2-7,-,CASSHNSGAAYEQYF,TGTGCCAGCAGCCACAATAGCGGGGCCGCCTACGAGCAGTACTTC
TRBV2,TRBD2,TRBJ2-7,-,CASSVLAVTYEQYF,TGTGCCAGCAGTGTACTAGCGGTAACCTACGAGCAGTACTTC
TRBV19,TRBD2,TRBJ2-1,-,CASSSRGRTSGYNEQFF,TGTGCCAGTAGTTCACGAGGGAGGACTAGCGGTTACAATGAGCAGTTCTTC
TRBV29-1,-,TRBJ2-7,-,CSVSGDLLTTYEQYF,TGCAGCGTCTCAGGTGACCTCCTGACGACCTACGAGCAGTACTTC
TRBV6-6,TRBD2,TRBJ2-7,-,CASSWTSGGASYEQYF,TGTGCCAGCAGTTGGACTAGCGGGGGGGCCTCCTACGAGCAGTACTTC
TRBV7-3,-,TRBJ1-6,-,CASSFTQEGSPLHF,TGTGCCAGCAGCTTTACTCAGGAAGGTTCACCCCTCCACTTT
TRBV4-3,-,TRBJ1-1,-,CASSQAPNTGHLNTEAFF,TGCGCCAGCAGCCAAGCCCCGAACACGGGACACCTGAACACTGAAGCTTTCTTT
TRBV27,TRBD1,TRBJ1-4,-,CASSLGGTGENEKLFF,TGTGCCAGCAGTTTAGGGGGCACAGGGGAGAACGAAAAACTGTTTTTT
TRBV2,-,TRBJ2-7,-,CASSPSGISYEQYF,TGTGCCAGCAGTCCATCCGGGATCTCCTACGAGCAGTACTTC
TRBV2,TRBD1,TRBJ1-5,-,CASQAVLGQGGQPQHF,TGTGCCAGCCAGGCGGTTCTTGGACAGGGTGGCCAGCCCCAGCATTTT